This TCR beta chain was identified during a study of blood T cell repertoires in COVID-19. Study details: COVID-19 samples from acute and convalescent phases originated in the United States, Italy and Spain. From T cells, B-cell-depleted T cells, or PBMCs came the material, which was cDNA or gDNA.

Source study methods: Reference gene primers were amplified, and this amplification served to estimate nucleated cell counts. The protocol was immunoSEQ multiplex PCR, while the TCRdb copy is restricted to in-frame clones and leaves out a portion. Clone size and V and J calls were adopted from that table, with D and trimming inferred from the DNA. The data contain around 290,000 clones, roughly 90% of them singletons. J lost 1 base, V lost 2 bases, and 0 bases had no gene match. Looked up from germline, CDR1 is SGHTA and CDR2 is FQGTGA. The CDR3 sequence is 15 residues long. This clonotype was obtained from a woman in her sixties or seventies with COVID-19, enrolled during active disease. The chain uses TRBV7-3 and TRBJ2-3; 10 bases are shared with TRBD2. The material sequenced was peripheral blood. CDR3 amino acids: CASSLGLAGTDTQYF. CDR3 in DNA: TGTGCCAGCAGCTTAGGACTAGCGGGCACAGATACGCAGTATTTT.